The present T cell receptor (beta chain) was sequenced within a study of blood T cell repertoires in COVID-19. This table comes from immunoSEQ multiplex PCR, and its TCRdb copy is limited to in-frame clones, with some not included. The sample lists more than 150,000 clones, over 80% occurring once. The CDR3 runs 14 residues. Germline CDR1 SGHDN, CDR2 FVKESK. The V gene lost 0 bases and the J gene lost 8 bases, with 13 bases spanning the gap. This chain connects TRBV14 to TRBJ1-2; possible D gene TRBD1, 6 bases. The TCR originated in a young woman with acute or convalescent COVID-19. The sample comprised peripheral blood. CDR3 bases: TGTGCCAGCAGCCAAGATGGGGGCCCAGAAGGCTACACCTTC. This sequence encodes CASSQDGGPEGYTF.